These 27 T cell receptor beta chains originate from one sample sequenced in a study of blood T cell repertoires in COVID-19. Repertoires were generated with immunoSEQ multiplex PCR, while TCRdb's copy carries only in-frame clones and drops some. This sample carries 190,000 or so clones, around 80% of them seen once, and the ten largest clones take 12%. Sequenced material: peripheral blood. All receptors derive from a woman of 80 years or more with COVID-19, enrolled during active disease.

The rearrangement links TRBV5-5 to TRBJ1-2; 12 bases match TRBD1. The CDR3 extends over 17 amino acids. The trim removed 4 bases at V and 6 bases at J, leaving 13 bases unmatched. Per the germline V gene, CDR1 is SGHKS and CDR2 is YYEKEE (reference sequence). The CDR3 DNA follows: TGTGCCAGCAGCACTCAAGCCGGGACAGGGGGCATTAATGGCTACACCTTC. Translating gives CASSTQAGTGGINGYTF.

V is TRBV11-3 and J is TRBJ2-7, with TRBD2 matching over 7 bases. The CDR3 covers 15 residues. CDR1 and CDR2 (germline): SGHNT, YENEEA. V shed 4 bases, J shed 3 bases, and the junction held 9 bases outside the gene matches. The CDR3, as DNA: TGTGCCAGCAGCTCCCGGGGTAGCGGGTACTACGAGCAGTACTTC. Its translation is CASSSRGSGYYEQYF. Full variable domain (rest looked up from reference TRBV11-3 and TRBJ2-7): EAGVVQSPRYKIIEKKQPVAFWCNPISGHNTLYWYLQNLGQGPELLIRYENEEAVDDSQLPKDRFSAERLKGVDSTLKIQPAELGDSAVYLCASSSRGSGYYEQYFGPGTRLTVT.

The genes are TRBV28 and TRBJ1-5, with D perhaps matching TRBD1 (5 bases). The V gene lost 9 bases and the J gene lost 0 bases, with 21 bases spanning the gap. CDR1 is MDHEN and CDR2 is SYDVKM in the germline V gene. This CDR3 comprises 17 residues. CDR3: CASRKIQGSYSNQPQHF. The CDR3 DNA sequence: TGTGCCAGTAGAAAAATCCAGGGTTCCTATAGCAATCAGCCCCAGCATTTT.

The chain joins TRBV27 to TRBJ1-5, with 7 bases lining up with TRBD1. After removal of 5 bases from V and 4 bases from J, the junction contained 5 bases not matched to a gene. The CDR3 consists of 14 residues. Germline CDR1 reads MNHEY; CDR2 reads SMNVEV (reference sequence). The CDR3 sequence is CASSILQGNQPQHF. In DNA, the CDR3 is TGTGCCAGCAGTATCTTACAGGGGAATCAGCCCCAGCATTTT.

V is TRBV24-1 and J is TRBJ1-2; D possibly corresponds to TRBD1 (6 bases). V lost 5 bases, J lost 7 bases, and 19 bases lay in between. Per the germline V gene, CDR1 is KGHDR and CDR2 is SFDVKD. The CDR3 runs 15 residues. The CDR3 nucleotides read TGTGCCACCAGTGGGTCGGCGCAGGGGTCTTTTGGCTACACCTTC. As protein: CATSGSAQGSFGYTF.

This clone was counted between two and nine times. The rearrangement joins TRBV6-5 to TRBJ1-6, with TRBD1 identical over 8 bases. Germline V lookup: CDR1 MNHEY, CDR2 SVGAGI. V lost 2 bases to trimming and J lost 8 bases; unmatched junction nucleotides: 8. The CDR3 runs 16 residues. CDR3 protein: CASSYALGTGDSPLHF. CDR3 bases: TGTGCCAGCAGTTACGCCCTCGGGACAGGTGATTCACCCCTCCACTTT.

J is TRBJ2-1 and V is TRBV7-9; tentative D call: TRBD2 (5 bases). Germline V gives CDR1 SEHNR, CDR2 FQNEAQ (reference sequence). The CDR3 runs 12 residues. V was trimmed by 1 base and J by 9 bases, leaving 7 bases between them. CDR3 bases: TGTGCCAGCAGCTTAGGTGAGGGTGAGCAGTTCTTC. It codes for CASSLGEGEQFF.

V and J are TRBV5-1 and TRBJ2-7; maybe TRBD1 (5 bases). The germline gives CDR1 SGHRS, CDR2 YFSETQ. V lost 0 bases and J lost 2, with 15 bases in between. The length of the CDR3 is 16 residues. The CDR3 is CASSLAGVQGPYEQYF. CDR3 bases: TGCGCCAGCAGCTTGGCCGGAGTCCAGGGTCCCTACGAGCAGTACTTC.

The V call is TRBV29-1, the J call TRBJ2-5; 8 nucleotides line up with TRBD2. The CDR3 is 14 residues long. Germline CDR1 is SQVTM and CDR2 is ANQGSEA. With 3 bases clipped from V and 1 base from J, the junction kept 4 bases outside the gene matches. The DNA for the CDR3 is TGCAGCGTTGATTCGGCGGGGGGCCAAGAGACCCAGTACTTC. Translation gives CSVDSAGGQETQYF.

This rearrangement joins TRBV5-5 to TRBJ2-7, with a tentative D call TRBD1 (5 bases). From germline, CDR1 is SGHKS and CDR2 YYEKEE (reference sequence). V was pared by 2 bases and J by 3 bases, with 15 bases between. The CDR3 is 15 amino acids. This CDR3 is CASSFYSGPLYEQYF. DNA for the CDR3: TGTGCCAGCAGCTTTTATTCAGGGCCCCTCTACGAGCAGTACTTC. Full variable domain (missing parts from reference TRBV5-5 and TRBJ2-7): DAGVTQSPTHLIKTRGQQVTLRCSPISGHKSVSWYQQVLGQGPQFIFQYYEKEERGRGNFPDRFSARQFPNYSSELNVNALLLGDSALYLCASSFYSGPLYEQYFGPGTRLTVT.

CDR3 protein: CASSRTTLATQYF. DNA of the CDR3: TGTGCCAGCAGCCGGACAACACTGGCGACCCAGTACTTC. This chain connects TRBV5-4 to TRBJ2-5; D may be TRBD1 (5 bases). The V and J ends lost 4 bases and 7 bases respectively, with 14 bases between them. The V gene's germline CDR1 is SGHNT and CDR2 YYREEE (reference sequence). The CDR3 consists of 13 residues.

The V and J genes are TRBV6-5 and TRBJ2-2; perhaps TRBD2 as D (6 bases). The CDR3 contains 13 residues. Trimming removed 5 bases at V and 7 bases at J, with 11 bases between. Per germline, CDR1 MNHEY and CDR2 SVGAGI. DNA of the CDR3: TGTGCCAGCAGTCGTCTAGCGAACGGGGAGCTGTTTTTT. Translation: CASSRLANGELFF.

The chain links TRBV3-1 (or the pseudogene TRBV3-2) to TRBJ2-7, with no clear D. This CDR3 region has 12 residues. Looked up from germline, CDR1 is LGHDT and CDR2 is YNNKEL (reference sequence). Trimming removed 4 bases at V and 1 base at J, with 5 bases between. The CDR3: CASSLLSYEQYF. The CDR3 region has the DNA TGTGCCAGCAGCCTCCTTTCCTACGAGCAGTACTTC.

The V call is TRBV7-9, the J call TRBJ1-4; possibly TRBD1 for D (5 bases). The germline V gene encodes CDR1 SEHNR and CDR2 FQNEAQ (reference sequence). The CDR3 has 14 residues. V was cut by 3 bases and J by 3 bases, with 8 bases left in between. As DNA, the CDR3 is TGTGCCAGCAGCTTCGGGGGTGCTAATGAAAAACTGTTTTTT. Translated, it gives CASSFGGANEKLFF. The whole variable domain, remainder taken from reference TRBV7-9 and TRBJ1-4, is DTGVSQNPRHKITKRGQNVTFRCDPISEHNRLYWYRQTLGQGPEFLTYFQNEAQLEKSRLLSDRFSAERPKGSFSTLEIQRTEQGDSAMYLCASSFGGANEKLFFGSGTQLSVL.

V usage is TRBV10-3 and J usage is TRBJ1-6; a weak D match, TRBD1 (6 bases). V was trimmed by 4 bases and J by 5 bases, leaving 12 bases between them. Germline V gene lookup returns CDR1 ENHRY and CDR2 SYGVKD. This CDR3 is built from 15 residues. The CDR3 DNA is TGTGCCATCAGTGCTAGGGCAGGGGATAATTCACCCCTCCACTTT. Protein sequence: CAISARAGDNSPLHF.

The chain recombines TRBV27 with TRBJ2-4; 10 bases fit TRBD1. Germline trimming cut 5 bases from V and 1 base from J; bases unmatched to any gene: 14. The CDR3 extends over 19 amino acids. CDR1 and CDR2 from the germline V gene are MNHEY and SMNVEV (reference sequence). The CDR3 loop is CASSGRTGGGKTAKNIQYF. The CDR3, as DNA: TGTGCCAGCAGTGGGCGGACAGGGGGGGGAAAGACGGCCAAAAACATTCAGTACTTC.

The chain uses TRBV20-1 and TRBJ2-3; 7 bases align to TRBD2. Trimming cost V 4 bases and J 4 bases; bases outside gene matches: 8. CDR3 length equals 14 residues. The germline V gene has CDR1 DFQATT and CDR2 SNEGSKA (reference sequence). The CDR3 spells CSANDGGRADTQYF. DNA of the CDR3: TGCAGTGCTAATGATGGCGGGAGAGCAGATACGCAGTATTTT.

The rearrangement joins TRBV7-9 to TRBJ2-7, with 10 bases aligning to TRBD1. Per germline, CDR1 SEHNR and CDR2 FQNEAQ (reference sequence). With V trimmed by 5 bases and J by 1 base, 2 bases remained unmatched. There are 14 residues in the CDR3. The CDR3 nucleotides are TGTGCCAGCAGCGGGGGACAGGGGTCCTACGAGCAGTACTTC. Translation: CASSGGQGSYEQYF.

This chain uses TRBV5-1 with TRBJ2-1, with 7 bases matching TRBD2. This CDR3 has 17 residues. Looked up from germline, CDR1 is SGHRS and CDR2 is YFSETQ. J was trimmed by 1 base and V by 2 bases; bases with no gene match: 9. CDR3 region: CASSFRAGPLSYNEQFF. The CDR3 region has the DNA TGCGCCAGCAGCTTTCGAGCGGGACCCCTTTCCTACAATGAGCAGTTCTTC.

This rearrangement joins TRBV3-1 (or the pseudogene TRBV3-2) to TRBJ1-2; 9 bases fit TRBD1. Germline CDR1 LGHDT, CDR2 YNNKEL (reference sequence). After removal of 4 bases from V and 6 bases from J, the junction contained 9 bases not matched to a gene. The CDR3 loop spans 15 amino acids. As DNA, the CDR3 is TGTGCCAGCAGCCCGACCGGGACAGGGAGCCATGGCTACACCTTC. Its protein product is CASSPTGTGSHGYTF.

This clone was detected only once. The chain links TRBV6-5 to TRBJ2-7, with 7 nucleotides matching TRBD2. V lost 8 bases and J lost 5; bases outside the gene matches: 9. Germline V lookup: CDR1 MNHEY, CDR2 SVGAGI. The CDR3 covers 13 residues. The CDR3 spells CASSRAGEDEQYF. CDR3 coding DNA: TGTGCCAGCTCCCGGGCGGGGGAGGACGAGCAGTACTTC.

V is TRBV6-5 and J is TRBJ2-3; 10 nucleotides agree with TRBD2. The CDR3 sequence is 14 residues long. Germline loops: CDR1 MNHEY, CDR2 SVGAGI. The V segment lost 7 bases and the J segment 5 bases; nucleotides outside the gene matches: 6. CDR3 bases: TGTGCCAGCAAGGCTAGCGGGGGTATAGATACGCAGTATTTT. This translates into CASKASGGIDTQYF.

This rearrangement joins TRBV3-1 (or the pseudogene TRBV3-2) to TRBJ2-3; 7 bases map to TRBD1. CDR3 length: 16 residues. Trimming removed 2 bases from V and 5 bases from J; junction bases left unmatched: 10. Germline V lookup: CDR1 LGHDT, CDR2 YNNKEL (reference sequence). This CDR3 is CASSQRSGTARDTQYF. The CDR3 DNA is TGTGCCAGCAGCCAACGTTCTGGGACAGCGAGAGATACGCAGTATTTT.

V and J are TRBV6-5 and TRBJ2-7; the D is unclear. Trimming removed 5 bases at V and 0 bases at J, with 11 bases between. The CDR3 has 14 amino acids. Germline V gene data show CDR1 as MNHEY and CDR2 as SVGAGI. In DNA, the CDR3 is TGTGCCAGCAGTCCCGTCTTTAGCTCCTACGAGCAGTACTTC. Its protein is CASSPVFSSYEQYF.

The chain employs TRBV25-1 and TRBJ2-3, with 7 bases matching TRBD1. The germline gives CDR1 MGHDK, CDR2 SYGVNS. With 6 bases clipped from V and 2 bases from J, the junction kept 5 bases outside the gene matches. This CDR3 has 14 residues. The CDR3 sequence is CASRGDRYTDTQYF. The CDR3 DNA reads TGTGCCAGCAGGGGGGACAGATACACAGATACGCAGTATTTT.

The J gene is TRBJ2-3, the V gene TRBV7-9; D is perhaps TRBD2 (5 bases). This CDR3 has 13 amino acids. With 5 bases removed from V and 4 bases from J, the gap between germline ends came to 10 bases. CDR1 is SEHNR and CDR2 is FQNEAQ in the germline V gene (reference sequence). The CDR3 is CASSPSGADTQYF. CDR3 bases: TGTGCCAGCAGCCCCTCCGGGGCAGATACGCAGTATTTT.

V usage is TRBV5-1 and J usage is TRBJ1-1; TRBD1 is a possible D gene (5 bases). CDR1 and CDR2 from the germline V gene are SGHRS and YFSETQ. Trimming removed 2 bases from V and 5 bases from J, with 10 bases in between. The CDR3 totals 13 residues. CDR3 in DNA: TGCGCCAGCAGCTTCACAGGTCTTACTGAAGCTTTCTTT. Its protein is CASSFTGLTEAFF. Based on the CDR3 plus reference TRBV5-1 and TRBJ1-1, the full variable domain is KAGVTQTPRYLIKTRGQQVTLSCSPISGHRSVSWYQQTPGQGLQFLFEYFSETQRNKGNFPGRFSGRQFSNSRSEMNVSTLELGDSALYLCASSFTGLTEAFFGQGTRLTVV.